These 17 T cell receptor beta chains were sequenced from one sample in a study of cytotoxic CD8 clonotypes in ibrutinib-treated CLL. Only in-frame clones appear in the TCRdb table, and some are missing; sequencing was by immunoSEQ multiplex PCR. The sample shows fewer than 400,000 clones, roughly 70% of them seen only once. Sequencing was performed on PBMCs, taken after 36 months of ibrutinib treatment. Receptor source: a human donor with chronic lymphocytic leukemia.

V gene TRBV1 combines with J gene TRBJ1-1; the table's TRBD1 call for D was not verified on the DNA. TRBV1 is noted as a pseudogene. The CDR3 extends over 17 amino acids. The CDR3 nucleotides read TGCACCAGCAGCCCCCGAGGGGAGACAGGGGGCGAAACTGAAGCTTTCTTT. Its translation is CTSSPRGETGGETEAFF.

This chain connects TRBV29-1 to TRBJ2-3; 7 bases are shared with TRBD1. CDR1 SQVTM and CDR2 ANQGSEA come from the germline V gene. V shed 4 bases and J 2 bases; nucleotides not matched to a gene: 6. The CDR3 length is 14 residues. CDR3 nucleotide sequence: TGCAGCGTTGTCAGGGACAGCCTCACAGATACGCAGTATTTT. The encoded protein is CSVVRDSLTDTQYF.

This chain connects TRBV4-3 to TRBJ2-1; 8 nucleotides align to TRBD2. V lost 2 bases and J lost 0; bases outside the gene matches: 6. This CDR3 is built from 17 residues. CDR1 and CDR2 from the germline V gene are LGHNA and YSLEER. The DNA for the CDR3 is TGCGCCAGCAGCCAACCCCCGACTAGCGCCTCCTACAATGAGCAGTTCTTC. It is translated as CASSQPPTSASYNEQFF.

The rearrangement uses TRBV28 and TRBJ1-2, with D hard to call. The CDR3 consists of 12 residues. CDR1 MDHEN and CDR2 SYDVKM come from the germline V gene. With 6 bases removed from V and 5 bases from J, the gap between germline ends came to 10 bases. In nucleotides, the CDR3 is TGTGCCAGCAGGAGTGGCGGGTATGGCTACACCTTC. The encoded protein is CASRSGGYGYTF.

The chain employs TRBV4-1 and TRBJ2-5, with D tentatively TRBD1 or TRBD2 (5 bases each). CDR3 length: 17 amino acids. The V and J ends lost 0 bases and 1 base respectively, with 15 bases between them. Looked up from germline, CDR1 is MGHRA and CDR2 is YSYEKL. In DNA, the CDR3 is TGCGCCAGCAGCCAAGAGGGACCCCCCGGGCGCCAAGAGACCCAGTACTTC. Amino acids: CASSQEGPPGRQETQYF.

The genes are TRBV19 and TRBJ2-2; a possible D gene is TRBD2 (6 bases). The CDR3 totals 14 residues. Germline V CDR1 and CDR2: LNHDA, SQIVND (reference sequence). V lost 3 bases to trimming and J lost 6 bases, with 11 bases between them. The DNA for the CDR3 is TGTGCCAGTAGTATGGGCGGAGGGCCCGGGGAGCTGTTTTTT. Protein sequence: CASSMGGGPGELFF.

This chain links TRBV5-1 with TRBJ1-5, with unresolved D. Per the germline V gene, CDR1 is SGHRS and CDR2 is YFSETQ. V lost 4 bases and J 3 bases, leaving 8 bases between the germline ends. The CDR3 is 13 amino acids. CDR3 sequence (DNA): TGCGCCAGCAGCGCGGACCACAATCAGCCCCAGCATTTT. It codes for CASSADHNQPQHF.

The chain has TRBV2 and TRBJ1-3; D gene ambiguous. The V end lost 9 bases, the J end lost 0 bases, and 12 bases lay between the germline ends. The length of the CDR3 is 14 residues. Germline assignment: CDR1 SNHLY and CDR2 FYNNEI. DNA for the CDR3: TGTGCCAGGAGGAGAATTAGCTCTGGAAACACCATATATTTT. The encoded protein is CARRRISSGNTIYF.

V gene TRBV6-5 combines with J gene TRBJ2-4; 10 bases are a match to TRBD2. CDR3 length: 15 amino acids. Germline CDR1 reads MNHEY; CDR2 reads SVGAGI. V lost 9 bases, J lost 2 bases, and 7 bases stayed unmatched. The CDR3 spells CASSLAGDTKNIQYF. DNA of the CDR3: TGTGCCAGTTCGCTAGCGGGAGACACCAAAAACATTCAGTACTTC.

The rearrangement joins TRBV2 to TRBJ1-2; D gene unclear. The V and J ends lost 7 bases and 5 bases respectively, with 8 bases between them. The CDR3 totals 11 residues. Germline lookup yields CDR1 SNHLY and CDR2 FYNNEI. CDR3 in DNA: TGTGCCAGCAAAACGTGGTATGGCTACACCTTC. Amino acid sequence: CASKTWYGYTF. The variable domain in full, completed from reference TRBV2 and TRBJ1-2, reads EPEVTQTPSHQVTQMGQEVILRCVPISNHLYFYWYRQILGQKVEFLVSFYNNEISEKSEIFDDQFSVERPDGSNFTLKIRSTKLEDSAMYFCASKTWYGYTFGSGTRLTVV.

The table lists this clone with a count of one. This chain joins TRBV19 and TRBJ1-4; D might be TRBD1 (5 bases). CDR1 is LNHDA, CDR2 SQIVND, per germline (reference sequence). This CDR3 has 14 amino acids. The V gene lost 3 bases and the J gene lost 11 bases, with 16 bases spanning the gap. CDR3 amino acids: CASSIRAGRYKLFF. The CDR3 coding sequence is TGTGCCAGTAGTATTCGGGCAGGGAGATATAAACTGTTTTTT.

This clone was observed a few times. The gene calls are TRBV9 and TRBJ1-1; maybe TRBD1 (6 bases). The CDR3 totals 13 residues. V was clipped by 5 bases and J by 2 bases, with 10 bases between them. Germline CDR1 SGDLS, CDR2 YYNGEE. The CDR3 sequence is CASSDGTNTEAFF. CDR3 coding DNA: TGTGCCAGCAGTGACGGGACAAACACTGAAGCTTTCTTT.

J is TRBJ2-1 and V is TRBV7-5; the D call of TRBD2 is as the table states it, not checked on the DNA. TRBV7-5 corresponds to a pseudogene. The CDR3 sequence is 16 residues long. The CDR3 DNA reads as TGTGCCAGAAGCTTAGCCTCGAGCGGGGGGTACAATGAGCAGTTCTTC. This codes for CARSLASSGGYNEQFF.

The chain employs TRBV11-1 and TRBJ2-1; 8 nucleotides agree with TRBD2. The germline gives CDR1 SGHAT, CDR2 FQDESV (reference sequence). The CDR3 is made up of 14 amino acids. After removal of 5 bases from V and 7 bases from J, the junction contained 7 bases not matched to a gene. The CDR3 DNA reads as TGTGCCAGCAGCCCCCGGGGCGGGAGGAATGAGCAGTTCTTC. This translates into CASSPRGGRNEQFF.

The rearrangement links TRBV5-8 to TRBJ2-5; 15 bases match TRBD2. The CDR3 runs 17 residues. The junction had 7 bases not matched to a gene; V was cut back by 4 bases and J by 3 bases. The germline V gene encodes CDR1 SGHTS and CDR2 YDEGEE. The CDR3 region is CASSQGLAGGPKETQYF. The CDR3 DNA reads as TGTGCCAGCAGCCAGGGACTAGCGGGGGGCCCTAAAGAGACCCAGTACTTC.

This clone was picked up one time. This sequence joins TRBV9 and TRBJ1-2, with a weak D call TRBD1 (6 bases). This CDR3 is 15 amino acids long. Trimming shortened V by 0 bases and J by 3 bases, and 12 bases separated the two germline ends. Looked up from germline, CDR1 is SGDLS and CDR2 is YYNGEE. CDR3 region: CASSVAGTGHYGYTF. The CDR3 bases are TGTGCCAGCAGCGTAGCAGGTACAGGGCACTATGGCTACACCTTC.

This chain links TRBV7-2 with TRBJ2-1, with D hard to call. The CDR3 sequence is 14 residues long. Looked up from germline, CDR1 is SGHTA and CDR2 is FQGNSA. Trimming removed 6 bases from V and 0 bases from J, with 9 bases in between. In DNA form, the CDR3 reads TGTGCCAGCAGTCAGAGTGACTCCTACAATGAGCAGTTCTTC. Protein product: CASSQSDSYNEQFF.